This TCR beta chain was observed in a study of shared clonotypes between healthy human individuals. With 6 bases clipped from V and 6 bases from J, the junction kept 8 bases outside the gene matches. Germline V gives CDR1 SNHLY, CDR2 FYNNEI. This CDR3 region has 14 residues. Profiling relied on immunoSEQ multiplex PCR, and the TCRdb table lists in-frame clones only, not all of them. This table holds over a million clones, more than 60% found once. This clone has only a few counts. Recent acute infections and vaccinations were absent in the healthy HIV-negative adult donors. Those who donated, Caucasian adults without exception, all lived in Nashville, Tennessee. CD4+ cells yielded CD45RA+ naive and CD45RA-negative memory subsets.

Material: memory CD4+ T cells sorted from blood. Subset meaning: CD45RA-negative fraction. The chain couples TRBV2 to TRBJ1-1, with TRBD1 identical over 9 bases. The origin of this receptor is a man aged 18 to 30 in good health. CDR3 amino acids: CASSRGQGRAEAFF. The CDR3 DNA reads TGTGCCAGCAGCCGAGGACAGGGGAGAGCTGAAGCTTTCTTT.